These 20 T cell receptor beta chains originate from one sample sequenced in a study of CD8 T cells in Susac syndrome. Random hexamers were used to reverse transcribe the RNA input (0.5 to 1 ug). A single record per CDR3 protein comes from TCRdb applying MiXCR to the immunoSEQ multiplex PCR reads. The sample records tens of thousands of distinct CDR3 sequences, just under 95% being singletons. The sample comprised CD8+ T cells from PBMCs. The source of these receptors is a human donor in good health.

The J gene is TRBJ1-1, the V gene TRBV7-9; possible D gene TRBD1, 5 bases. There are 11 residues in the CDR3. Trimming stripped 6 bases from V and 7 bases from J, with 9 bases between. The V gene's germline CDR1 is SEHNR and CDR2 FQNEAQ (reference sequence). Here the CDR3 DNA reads TGTGCCAGCAGGCAGGGAGGTGAAGCTTTCTTT. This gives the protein CASRQGGEAFF.

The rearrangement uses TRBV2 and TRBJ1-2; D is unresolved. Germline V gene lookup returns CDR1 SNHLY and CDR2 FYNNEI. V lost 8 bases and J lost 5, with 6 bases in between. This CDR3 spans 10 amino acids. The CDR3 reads CASGGYGYTF. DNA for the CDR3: TGTGCCAGCGGTGGGTATGGCTACACCTTC.

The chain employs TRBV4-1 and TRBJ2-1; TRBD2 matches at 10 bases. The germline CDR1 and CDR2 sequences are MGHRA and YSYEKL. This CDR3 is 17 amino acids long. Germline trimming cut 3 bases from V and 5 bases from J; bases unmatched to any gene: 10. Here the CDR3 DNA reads TGCGCCAGCAGCCACACCCAGGGGCTAGCGGGAGACAATGAGCAGTTCTTC. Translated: CASSHTQGLAGDNEQFF.

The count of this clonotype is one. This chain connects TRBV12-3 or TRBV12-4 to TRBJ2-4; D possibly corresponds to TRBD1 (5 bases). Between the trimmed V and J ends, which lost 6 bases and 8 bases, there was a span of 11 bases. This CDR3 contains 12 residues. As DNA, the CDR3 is TGTGCCAGCAGACCCGACAGAGACATTCAGTACTTC. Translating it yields CASRPDRDIQYF.

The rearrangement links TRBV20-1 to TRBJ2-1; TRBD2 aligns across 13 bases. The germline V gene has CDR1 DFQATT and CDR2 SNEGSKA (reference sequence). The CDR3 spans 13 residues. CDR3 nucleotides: TGCGCCTTAGGACTAGCGGGAGTCAATGAGCAGTTCTTC. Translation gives CALGLAGVNEQFF.

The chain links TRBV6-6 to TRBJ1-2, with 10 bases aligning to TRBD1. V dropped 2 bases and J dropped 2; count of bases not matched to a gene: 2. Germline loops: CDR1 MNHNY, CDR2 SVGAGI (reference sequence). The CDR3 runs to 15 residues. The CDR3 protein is CASSYGQGVNYGYTF. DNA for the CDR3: TGTGCCAGCAGTTACGGACAGGGGGTAAACTATGGCTACACCTTC.

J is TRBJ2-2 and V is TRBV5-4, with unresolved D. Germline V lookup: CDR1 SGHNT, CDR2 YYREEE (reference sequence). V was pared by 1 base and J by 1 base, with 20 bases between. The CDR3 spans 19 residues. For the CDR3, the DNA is TGTGCCAGCAGCTTGTCCCAGATCCTCGGCGCCAGGAACACCGGGGAGCTGTTTTTT. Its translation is CASSLSQILGARNTGELFF.

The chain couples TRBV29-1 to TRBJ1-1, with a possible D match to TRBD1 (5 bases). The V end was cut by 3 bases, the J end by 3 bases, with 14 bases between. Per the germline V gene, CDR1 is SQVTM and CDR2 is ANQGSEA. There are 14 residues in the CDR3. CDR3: CSVDRQNSYTEAFF. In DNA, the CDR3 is TGCAGCGTTGACAGACAGAATTCTTACACTGAAGCTTTCTTT.

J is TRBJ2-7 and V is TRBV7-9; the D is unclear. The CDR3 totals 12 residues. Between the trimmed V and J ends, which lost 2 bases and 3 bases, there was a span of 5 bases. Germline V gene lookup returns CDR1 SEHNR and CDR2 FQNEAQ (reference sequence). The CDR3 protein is CASSLLHYEQYF. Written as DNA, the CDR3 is TGTGCCAGCAGCTTACTTCACTACGAGCAGTACTTC.

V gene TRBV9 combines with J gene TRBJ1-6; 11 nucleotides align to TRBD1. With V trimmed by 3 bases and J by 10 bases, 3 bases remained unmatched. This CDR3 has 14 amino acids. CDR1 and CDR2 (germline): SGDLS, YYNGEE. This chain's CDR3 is CASSGGQGVSPLHF. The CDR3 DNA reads TGTGCCAGCAGCGGGGGACAGGGGGTCTCACCCCTCCACTTT.

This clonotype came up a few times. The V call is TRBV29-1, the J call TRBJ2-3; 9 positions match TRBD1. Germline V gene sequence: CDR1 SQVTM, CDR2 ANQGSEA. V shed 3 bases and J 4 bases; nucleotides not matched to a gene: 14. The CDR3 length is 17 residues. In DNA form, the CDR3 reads TGCAGCGTTGATCATACCCATCGGACAGGGGATGCAGATACGCAGTATTTT. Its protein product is CSVDHTHRTGDADTQYF.

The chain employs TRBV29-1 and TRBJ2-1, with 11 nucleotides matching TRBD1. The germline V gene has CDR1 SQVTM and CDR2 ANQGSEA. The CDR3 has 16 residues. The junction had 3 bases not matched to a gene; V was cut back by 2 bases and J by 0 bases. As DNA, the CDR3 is TGCAGCGTTGAACCCGGGACAGGGGGCTCCTACAATGAGCAGTTCTTC. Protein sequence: CSVEPGTGGSYNEQFF.

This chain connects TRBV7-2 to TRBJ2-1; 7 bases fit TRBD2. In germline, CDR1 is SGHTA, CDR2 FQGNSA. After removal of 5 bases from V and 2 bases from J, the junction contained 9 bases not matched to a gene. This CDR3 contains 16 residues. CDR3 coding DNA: TGTGCCAGCAGCGCACTCGGCGGGGGTCCCTACAATGAGCAGTTCTTC. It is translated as CASSALGGGPYNEQFF.

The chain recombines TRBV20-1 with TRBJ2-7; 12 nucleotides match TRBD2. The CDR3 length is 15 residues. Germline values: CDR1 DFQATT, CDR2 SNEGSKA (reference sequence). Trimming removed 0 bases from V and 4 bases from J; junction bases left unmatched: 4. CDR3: CSARDGLAGRYEQYV. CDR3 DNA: TGCAGTGCTAGAGATGGACTAGCGGGGCGGTACGAGCAGTACGTC.

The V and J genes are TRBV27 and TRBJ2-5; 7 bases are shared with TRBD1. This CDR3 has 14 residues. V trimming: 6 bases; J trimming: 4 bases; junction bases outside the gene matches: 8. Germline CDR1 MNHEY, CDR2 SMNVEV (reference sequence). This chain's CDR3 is CASSPDRAGETQYF. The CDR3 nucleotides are TGTGCCAGCAGCCCAGACAGGGCAGGAGAGACCCAGTACTTC.

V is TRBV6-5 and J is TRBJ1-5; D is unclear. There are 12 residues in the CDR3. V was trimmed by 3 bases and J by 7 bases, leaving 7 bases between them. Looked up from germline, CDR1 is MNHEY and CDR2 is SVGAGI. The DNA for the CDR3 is TGTGCCAGCAGTTATCACCAGCAGCCCCAGCATTTT. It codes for CASSYHQQPQHF.

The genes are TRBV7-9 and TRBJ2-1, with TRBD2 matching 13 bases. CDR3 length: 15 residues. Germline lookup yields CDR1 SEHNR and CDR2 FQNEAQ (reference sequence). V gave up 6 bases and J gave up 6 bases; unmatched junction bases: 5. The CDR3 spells CASSSTSGGANEQFF. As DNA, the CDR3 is TGTGCCAGCAGTTCTACTAGCGGGGGGGCCAATGAGCAGTTCTTC. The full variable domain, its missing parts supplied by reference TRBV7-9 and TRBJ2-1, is DTGVSQNPRHKITKRGQNVTFRCDPISEHNRLYWYRQTLGQGPEFLTYFQNEAQLEKSRLLSDRFSAERPKGSFSTLEIQRTEQGDSAMYLCASSSTSGGANEQFFGPGTRLTVL.

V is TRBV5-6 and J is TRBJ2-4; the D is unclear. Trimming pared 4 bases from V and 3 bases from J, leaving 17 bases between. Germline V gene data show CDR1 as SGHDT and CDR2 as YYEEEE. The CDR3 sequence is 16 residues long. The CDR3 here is CASSPAVTEGKNIQYF. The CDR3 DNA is TGTGCCAGCAGCCCTGCGGTAACAGAAGGCAAAAACATTCAGTACTTC.

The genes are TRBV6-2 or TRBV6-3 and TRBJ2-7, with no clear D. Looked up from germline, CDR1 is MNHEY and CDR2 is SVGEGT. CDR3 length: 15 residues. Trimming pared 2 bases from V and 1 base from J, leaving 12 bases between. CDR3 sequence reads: CASSYDTSPSYEQYF. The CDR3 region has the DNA TGTGCCAGCAGTTACGATACGAGCCCTTCCTACGAGCAGTACTTC.

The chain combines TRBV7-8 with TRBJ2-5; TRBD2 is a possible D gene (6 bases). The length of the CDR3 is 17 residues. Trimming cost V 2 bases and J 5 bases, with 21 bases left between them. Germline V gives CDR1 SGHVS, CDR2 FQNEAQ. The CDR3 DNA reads TGTGCCAGCAGCTTAAGAAGAGGGGAGGACAATCGGGAGACCCAGTACTTC. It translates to CASSLRRGEDNRETQYF.